The rows below give T cell receptor beta chains drawn from one sample of a study of follicular helper T cells after annual influenza vaccination. The data were produced by immunoSEQ multiplex PCR, yet TCRdb's version contains in-frame clones alone and is incomplete. Found here are some 9,800 clones, about 80% of them singletons; the top ten hold around 0.31%. Sequences were derived from CXCR5- memory CD4+ T cells sorted from blood, sampled 7 days after influenza vaccination. These TCRs come from an adult who received the influenza vaccine. CDR3s include the opening cysteine and the closing phenylalanine or tryptophan. D genes are given only for firm matches. Size is omitted from some rows. Given values are once, few, many or a class for expanded clones.

J gene: TRBJ1-2
D gene: -
clone size: -
V gene: TRBV5-1
CDR3 protein: CASSPGANYGYTF
CDR3 DNA: TGCGCCAGCAGCCCCGGGGCCAACTATGGCTACACCTTC

J gene: TRBJ2-5
D gene: -
clone size: -
V gene: TRBV9
CDR3 protein: CASSLRGAETQYF
CDR3 DNA: TGTGCCAGCAGCTTACGGGGGGCGGAGACCCAGTACTTC

J gene: TRBJ2-6
D gene: -
clone size: -
V gene: TRBV7-9
CDR3 protein: CASSLSPSASGSGANVLTF
CDR3 DNA: TGTGCCAGCAGCTTATCGCCTTCCGCTTCCGGCTCTGGGGCCAACGTCCTGACTTTC

J gene: TRBJ2-7
D gene: -
clone size: -
V gene: TRBV7-9
CDR3 protein: CASSRQGYEQYF
CDR3 DNA: TGTGCCAGCAGCCGTCAGGGCTACGAGCAGTACTTC

J gene: TRBJ2-5
D gene: TRBD2
clone size: -
V gene: TRBV7-9
CDR3 protein: CASSLVLAGGETQYF
CDR3 DNA: TGTGCCAGCAGCTTAGTACTAGCGGGGGGAGAGACCCAGTACTTC

J gene: TRBJ2-3
D gene: -
clone size: -
V gene: TRBV5-8
CDR3 protein: CASSLRRPRTDTQYF
CDR3 DNA: TGTGCCAGCAGCTTGAGGCGTCCCCGCACAGATACGCAGTATTTT

J gene: TRBJ2-7
D gene: TRBD2
clone size: -
V gene: TRBV2
CDR3 protein: CASSRRGSSYEQYF
CDR3 DNA: TGTGCCAGCAGCCGGCGGGGGAGCTCCTACGAGCAGTACTTC

J gene: TRBJ2-3
D gene: -
clone size: -
V gene: TRBV21-1
CDR3 protein: CASNPGEIGADTQYF
CDR3 DNA: TGTGCCAGCAACCCGGGGGAAATAGGTGCAGATACGCAGTATTTT

J gene: TRBJ1-4
D gene: -
clone size: -
V gene: TRBV7-8
CDR3 protein: CASSLAFGRGRKLFF
CDR3 DNA: TGTGCCAGCAGCTTAGCGTTCGGCAGGGGACGAAAACTGTTTTTT

J gene: TRBJ1-2
D gene: -
clone size: -
V gene: TRBV5-1
CDR3 protein: CASSLGPGSGYTF
CDR3 DNA: TGCGCCAGCAGCTTGGGCCCGGGTAGTGGCTACACCTTC

J gene: TRBJ1-6
D gene: -
clone size: few
V gene: TRBV27
CDR3 protein: CASRTDTYNSPLHF
CDR3 DNA: TGTGCCAGCCGAACCGACACCTATAATTCACCCCTCCACTTT

J gene: TRBJ1-1
D gene: -
clone size: -
V gene: TRBV12-5
CDR3 protein: CASGLAGNTNEAFF
CDR3 DNA: TGTGCTAGTGGTTTGGCTGGGAATACCAACGAAGCTTTCTTT

J gene: TRBJ2-4
D gene: -
clone size: -
V gene: TRBV11-3
CDR3 protein: CASAPGIGAKNIQYF
CDR3 DNA: TGTGCCAGCGCCCCGGGCATCGGAGCCAAAAACATTCAGTACTTC

J gene: TRBJ1-6
D gene: TRBD1
clone size: few
V gene: TRBV6-1
CDR3 protein: CASRGDSWRHSPLHF
CDR3 DNA: TGTGCCAGCAGGGGGGACAGTTGGAGGCATTCACCCCTCCACTTT

J gene: TRBJ2-3
D gene: -
clone size: once
V gene: TRBV19
CDR3 protein: CASSTQGAADTQYF
CDR3 DNA: TGTGCCAGTAGTACGCAGGGTGCGGCAGATACGCAGTATTTT

J gene: TRBJ2-7
D gene: TRBD2
clone size: -
V gene: TRBV19
CDR3 protein: CASSPQRGGFYEQYF
CDR3 DNA: TGTGCCAGTAGTCCTCAGCGGGGGGGCTTCTACGAGCAGTACTTC

J gene: TRBJ2-3
D gene: TRBD2
clone size: once
V gene: TRBV11-1
CDR3 protein: CASSRLRGRGATDTQYF
CDR3 DNA: TGTGCCAGCAGCCGATTACGCGGGCGGGGGGCAACAGATACGCAGTATTTT

J gene: TRBJ1-3
D gene: -
clone size: -
V gene: TRBV18
CDR3 protein: CASSPSETRSGNTIYF
CDR3 DNA: TGTGCCAGCTCACCCTCGGAGACGCGCTCTGGAAACACCATATATTTT

J gene: TRBJ2-5
D gene: TRBD2
clone size: -
V gene: TRBV7-2
CDR3 protein: CASSSLAGGRETQYF
CDR3 DNA: TGTGCCAGCAGCAGTCTAGCGGGGGGGCGGGAGACCCAGTACTTC

J gene: TRBJ1-5
D gene: TRBD1
clone size: -
V gene: TRBV2
CDR3 protein: CASSRDRGDQPQHF
CDR3 DNA: TGTGCCAGCAGTAGGGACAGGGGGGATCAGCCCCAGCATTTT

J gene: TRBJ1-1
D gene: TRBD1
clone size: -
V gene: TRBV27
CDR3 protein: CASWDRMNTEAFF
CDR3 DNA: TGTGCCAGCTGGGACAGAATGAACACTGAAGCTTTCTTT

J gene: TRBJ1-1
D gene: -
clone size: few
V gene: TRBV9
CDR3 protein: CASSVGPNTEAFF
CDR3 DNA: TGTGCCAGCAGCGTAGGACCGAACACTGAAGCTTTCTTT

J gene: TRBJ1-4
D gene: TRBD1
clone size: -
V gene: TRBV18
CDR3 protein: CASSPGQGTTNEKLFF
CDR3 DNA: TGTGCCAGCTCACCGGGACAGGGTACAACTAATGAAAAACTGTTTTTT

J gene: TRBJ2-7
D gene: -
clone size: -
V gene: TRBV4-1
CDR3 protein: CASSQDRGAPYEQYF
CDR3 DNA: TGCGCCAGCAGCCAAGACCGGGGGGCACCCTACGAGCAGTACTTC

J gene: TRBJ2-1
D gene: -
clone size: -
V gene: TRBV4-2
CDR3 protein: CASSKGPANEQFF
CDR3 DNA: TGTGCCAGCAGCAAAGGACCCGCAAATGAGCAGTTCTTC

J gene: TRBJ2-7
D gene: -
clone size: few
V gene: TRBV27
CDR3 protein: CASSSTGYTSYEQYF
CDR3 DNA: TGTGCCAGCAGTTCAACAGGATACACCTCCTACGAGCAGTACTTC

J gene: TRBJ2-3
D gene: -
clone size: -
V gene: TRBV9
CDR3 protein: CASSVGSIERRTDTQYF
CDR3 DNA: TGTGCCAGCAGCGTAGGTTCAATTGAGAGACGCACAGATACGCAGTATTTT

J gene: TRBJ2-7
D gene: -
clone size: -
V gene: TRBV9
CDR3 protein: CASSKTDLEQYF
CDR3 DNA: TGTGCCAGCAGCAAGACGGACTTGGAGCAGTACTTC

J gene: TRBJ1-2
D gene: TRBD1
clone size: -
V gene: TRBV29-1
CDR3 protein: CSVGQGEGYGYTF
CDR3 DNA: TGCAGCGTTGGACAGGGGGAAGGCTATGGCTACACCTTC

J gene: TRBJ1-1
D gene: TRBD1
clone size: -
V gene: TRBV6-4
CDR3 protein: CASSDSGTAEAFF
CDR3 DNA: TGTGCCAGCAGTGACTCCGGGACAGCTGAAGCTTTCTTT

J gene: TRBJ2-3
D gene: TRBD2
clone size: -
V gene: TRBV9
CDR3 protein: CASSALRGLVGTDTQYF
CDR3 DNA: TGTGCCAGCAGCGCCCTTCGAGGACTAGTGGGAACAGATACGCAGTATTTT